This passage covers 10 T cell receptor beta chains from one sample sequenced in a study of CD8+CD57+ T cells in acquired aplastic anemia. The TCR beta profiling, which covered VDJ combination and CDR3 sequence, was carried out using genomic DNA as the template. TCRdb ran MiXCR on the reads and lists one entry per CDR3 protein. Here the sample spans about 180,000 distinct CDR3 sequences, 40% to 50% being singletons. The sample comprised sorted CD4+, CD8+, or CD8+CD57+ T cells (not recorded which) from PBMCs. Source of these receptors: a human donor in good health.

The chain couples TRBV20-1 to TRBJ2-3; a weak D match, TRBD2 (5 bases). Germline V gene data show CDR1 as DFQATT and CDR2 as SNEGSKA (reference sequence). V lost 1 base and J lost 2, with 10 bases in between. The CDR3 has 14 residues. The DNA of the CDR3 is TGCAGTGCTAGAGTCATCGGGGACACAGATACGCAGTATTTT. Protein product: CSARVIGDTDTQYF.

In this sample, this clonotype turned up many times. The gene calls are TRBV12-3 or TRBV12-4 and TRBJ2-5, with TRBD1 matching over 7 bases. Losses at the gene ends were 5 bases for V and 4 bases for J; bases not matched to a gene: 7. The CDR3 length is 14 residues. DNA for the CDR3: TGTGCCAGCAGTAAGACAGGGACACCAGAGACCCAGTACTTC. This sequence encodes CASSKTGTPETQYF.

This chain joins TRBV29-1 and TRBJ2-5; D is unclear. The CDR3 runs 15 residues. The V end lost 2 bases, the J end lost 2 bases, and 15 bases lay between the germline ends. The germline CDR1 and CDR2 sequences are SQVTM and ANQGSEA. The CDR3 is CSVEPWIQPQETQYF. The CDR3 DNA is TGCAGCGTTGAACCCTGGATACAGCCACAAGAGACCCAGTACTTC.

V gene TRBV14 combines with J gene TRBJ1-2; the match to TRBD1 covers 9 bases. Germline V gene data show CDR1 as SGHDN and CDR2 as FVKESK. The CDR3 is 14 amino acids. V gave up 4 bases and J gave up 4 bases; unmatched junction bases: 4. The CDR3 loop reads CASSPGTGPYGYTF. The CDR3 DNA reads as TGTGCCAGCAGCCCTGGGACAGGGCCCTATGGCTACACCTTC.

The J gene is TRBJ1-5, the V gene TRBV18; D remains ambiguous. Germline V lookup: CDR1 KGHSH, CDR2 LQKENI. CDR3 size: 13 residues. Deletions cut 3 bases from V and 7 bases from J, with 10 bases between. The CDR3 protein is CASSPGEGQPQHF. The CDR3 DNA reads TGTGCCAGCTCACCTGGGGAAGGGCAGCCCCAGCATTTT.

In DNA, the CDR3 is TGTGCCAGCAGCCACACGGACAATGAGCAGTTCTTC. Protein product: CASSHTDNEQFF. This sequence joins TRBV9 and TRBJ2-1; unclear D gene. Trimming left V 4 bases short and J 5 bases short, with 7 bases between. CDR3 length: 12 residues. Germline-derived CDR1 and CDR2 are SGDLS and YYNGEE. Full variable domain (missing parts from reference TRBV9 and TRBJ2-1): DSGVTQTPKHLITATGQRVTLRCSPRSGDLSVYWYQQSLDQGLQFLIQYYNGEERAKGNILERFSAQQFPDLHSELNLSSLELGDSALYFCASSHTDNEQFFGPGTRLTVL.

This chain uses TRBV7-2 with TRBJ2-5, with a tentative D call TRBD1 (5 bases). CDR1 SGHTA and CDR2 FQGNSA come from the germline V gene. The CDR3 consists of 16 residues. Trimming left V 3 bases short and J 0 bases short, with 14 bases between. The CDR3 here is CASSFFRGRDQETQYF. In DNA form, the CDR3 reads TGTGCCAGCAGCTTCTTTAGGGGCCGTGACCAAGAGACCCAGTACTTC.

About this clonotype itself: A read error may be the cause here, since a much bigger clone is one base away. This is likely a read error, given that the CDR3 carries no conserved phenylalanine or tryptophan at its end. This chain connects TRBV10-3 to TRBJ1-1, with 7 bases aligning to TRBD1. The CDR3 sequence is 15 residues long. Germline assignment: CDR1 ENHRY and CDR2 SYGVKD. Germline trimming cut 10 bases from V and 2 bases from J; bases unmatched to any gene: 13. CDR3 sequence (DNA): TGTGCCAGCAGCTTAGAGGGGGCCCATAACACTGAAGCTTTCTGT. Translated, it gives CASSLEGAHNTEAFC.

Many counts were recorded for this clonotype. The V and J genes are TRBV4-1 and TRBJ1-2; D is undetermined. This CDR3 spans 13 amino acids. V was clipped by 0 bases and J by 5 bases, with 7 bases between them. Germline CDR1 and CDR2: MGHRA and YSYEKL. The DNA of the CDR3 is TGCGCCAGCAGCCAAGATTCTGCTTATGGCTACACCTTC. It is translated as CASSQDSAYGYTF.

The chain recombines TRBV9 with TRBJ2-1, with D possibly TRBD2 on 5 matching bases. Trimming took 3 bases from V and 0 from J, leaving 10 bases between them. CDR3 length equals 15 residues. Germline CDR1 SGDLS, CDR2 YYNGEE. The CDR3 reads CASSARGSSYNEQFF. Written as DNA, the CDR3 is TGTGCCAGCAGCGCCCGGGGAAGCTCCTACAATGAGCAGTTCTTC.